The source of this T cell receptor beta chain is a study of T cell responses to AZD1222 COVID-19 vaccine. On the study more broadly: Both about-4-week and about-12-week second-dose recipients were combined.

V shed 7 bases and J 5 bases; nucleotides not matched to a gene: 13. CDR3 size: 16 residues. Germline V gene data show CDR1 as MDHEN and CDR2 as SYDVKM. Findings and limits, study-wide: It should be noted that donors were predominantly white British and more often female, and clonal diversity was possibly underestimated. Unmutated variant regions are reportedly targeted by nearly half of spike-specific TCRs. Seropositive at baseline were only five or six AZD1222 recipients.

This clone was counted a single time. Its antigen is still unknown. TCRdb's copy holds only in-frame clones and misses some; the assay was immunoSEQ multiplex PCR. Altogether about 180,000 clones are present, roughly 88% being singletons, with the ten largest covering approximately 0.5%. The sequence derives from an adult in good health. The sequencing here drew on peripheral blood, taken on day 0 of AZD1222 vaccination. V gene TRBV28 combines with J gene TRBJ2-1, with 8 bases identical to TRBD2. The CDR3 DNA follows: TGTGCCAGCATCCCGCAGGCAGCGGGAGCACACAATGAGCAGTTCTTC. Its protein product is CASIPQAAGAHNEQFF.